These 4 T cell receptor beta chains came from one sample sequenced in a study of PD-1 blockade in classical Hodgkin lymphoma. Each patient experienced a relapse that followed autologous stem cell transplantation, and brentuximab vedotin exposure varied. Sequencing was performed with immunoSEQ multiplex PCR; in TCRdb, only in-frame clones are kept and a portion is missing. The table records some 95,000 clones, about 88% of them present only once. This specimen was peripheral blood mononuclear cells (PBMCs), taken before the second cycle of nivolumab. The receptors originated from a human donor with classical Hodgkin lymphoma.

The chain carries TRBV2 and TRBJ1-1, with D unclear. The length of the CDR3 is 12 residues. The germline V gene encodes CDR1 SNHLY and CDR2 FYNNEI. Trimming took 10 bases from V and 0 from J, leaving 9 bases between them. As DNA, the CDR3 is TGTGCCACCGGACGGATGAACACTGAAGCTTTCTTT. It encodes CATGRMNTEAFF.

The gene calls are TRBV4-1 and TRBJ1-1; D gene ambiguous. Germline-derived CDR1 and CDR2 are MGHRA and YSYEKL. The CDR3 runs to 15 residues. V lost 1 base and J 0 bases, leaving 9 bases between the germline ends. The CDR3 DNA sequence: TGCGCCAGCAGCCAAGCAGGAAGTTTGAACACTGAAGCTTTCTTT. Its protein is CASSQAGSLNTEAFF.

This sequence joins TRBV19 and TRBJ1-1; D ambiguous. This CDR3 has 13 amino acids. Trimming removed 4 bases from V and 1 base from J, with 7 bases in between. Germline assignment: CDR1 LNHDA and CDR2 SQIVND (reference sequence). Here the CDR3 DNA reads TGTGCCAGTAGTAGTCGGCAGAACACTGAAGCTTTCTTT. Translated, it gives CASSSRQNTEAFF.

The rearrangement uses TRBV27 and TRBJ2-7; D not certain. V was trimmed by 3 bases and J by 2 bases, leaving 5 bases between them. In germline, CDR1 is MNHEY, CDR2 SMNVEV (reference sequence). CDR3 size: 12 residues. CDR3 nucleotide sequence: TGTGCCAGCAGTTTCGGCCCCTACGAGCAGTACTTC. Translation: CASSFGPYEQYF.